This TCR beta chain was recovered during a study of blood T cell repertoires in COVID-19. Study details: From the United States, Italy and Spain came samples of acute and convalescent COVID-19. Nucleic acid was either cDNA or gDNA, and it came from T cells, B-cell-depleted T cells, or PBMCs.

The CDR3 runs to 11 residues. Trimming cost V 4 bases and J 4 bases, with 4 bases left between them. The germline gives CDR1 MNHNY, CDR2 SVGAGI (reference sequence). TCRdb's table, derived via immunoSEQ multiplex PCR, lists solely in-frame clones and lacks some. The data contain more than 95,000 clones, about 85% of them singletons. The sample consisted of peripheral blood. The rearrangement joins TRBV6-6 to TRBJ1-1; D gene unclear. This receptor was obtained from a woman of 80 years or more with acute or convalescent COVID-19. The DNA of the CDR3 is TGTGCCAGCAGTTCGGTCACTGAAGCTTTCTTT. Protein: CASSSVTEAFF.